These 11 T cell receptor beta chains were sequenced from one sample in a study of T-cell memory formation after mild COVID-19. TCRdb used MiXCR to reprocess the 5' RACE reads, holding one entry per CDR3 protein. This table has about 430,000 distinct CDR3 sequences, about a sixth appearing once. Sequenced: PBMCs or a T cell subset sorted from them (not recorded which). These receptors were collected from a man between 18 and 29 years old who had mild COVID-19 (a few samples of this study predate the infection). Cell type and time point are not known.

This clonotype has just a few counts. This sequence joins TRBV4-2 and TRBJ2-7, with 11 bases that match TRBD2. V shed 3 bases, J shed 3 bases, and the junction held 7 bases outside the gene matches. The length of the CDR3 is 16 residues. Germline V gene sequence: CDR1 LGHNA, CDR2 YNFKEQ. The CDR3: CASSQASGGYLYEQYF. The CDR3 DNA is TGTGCCAGCAGCCAGGCTAGCGGGGGGTACCTCTACGAGCAGTACTTC.

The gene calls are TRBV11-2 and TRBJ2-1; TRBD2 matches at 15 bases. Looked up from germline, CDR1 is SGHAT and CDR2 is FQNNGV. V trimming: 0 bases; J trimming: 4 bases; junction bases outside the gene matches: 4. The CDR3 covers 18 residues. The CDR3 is CASSLDGLAGGAYNEQFF. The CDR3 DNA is TGTGCCAGCAGCTTAGACGGACTAGCGGGGGGGGCTTACAATGAGCAGTTCTTC.

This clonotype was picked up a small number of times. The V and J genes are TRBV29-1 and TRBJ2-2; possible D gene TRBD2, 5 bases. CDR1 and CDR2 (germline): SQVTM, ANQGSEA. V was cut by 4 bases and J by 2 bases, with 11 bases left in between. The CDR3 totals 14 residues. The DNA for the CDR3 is TGCAGCGTTGGGAGGACCGGTAACACCGGGGAGCTGTTTTTT. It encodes CSVGRTGNTGELFF.

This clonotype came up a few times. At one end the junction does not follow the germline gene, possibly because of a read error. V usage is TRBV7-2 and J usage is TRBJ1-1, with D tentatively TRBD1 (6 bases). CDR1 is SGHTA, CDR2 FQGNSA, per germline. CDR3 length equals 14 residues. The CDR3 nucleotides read TGTGCCAGCACCTTAGAGGGGGAATACACTGAAGCTTTCTTT. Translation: CASTLEGEYTEAFF.

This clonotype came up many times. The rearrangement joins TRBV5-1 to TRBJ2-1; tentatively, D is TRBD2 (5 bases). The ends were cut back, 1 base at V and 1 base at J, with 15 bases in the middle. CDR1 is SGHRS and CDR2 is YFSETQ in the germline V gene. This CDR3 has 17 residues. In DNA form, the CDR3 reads TGCGCCAGCAGCTTGTTGCGGGTTGGTTCATCCTACAATGAGCAGTTCTTC. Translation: CASSLLRVGSSYNEQFF.

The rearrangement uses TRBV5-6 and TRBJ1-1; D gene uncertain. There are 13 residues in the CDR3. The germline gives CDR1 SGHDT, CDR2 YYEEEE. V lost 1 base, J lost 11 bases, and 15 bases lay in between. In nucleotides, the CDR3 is TGTGCCAGCAGCTTGAGAGACCCTACGTGGGCTTTCTTT. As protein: CASSLRDPTWAFF.

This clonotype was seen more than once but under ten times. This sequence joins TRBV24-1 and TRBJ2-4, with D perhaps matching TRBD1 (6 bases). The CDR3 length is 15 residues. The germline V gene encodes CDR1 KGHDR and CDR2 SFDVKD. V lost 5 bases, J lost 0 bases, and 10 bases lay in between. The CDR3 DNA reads TGTGCCACCAGTGCAGGGGACATAGCCAAAAACATTCAGTACTTC. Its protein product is CATSAGDIAKNIQYF.

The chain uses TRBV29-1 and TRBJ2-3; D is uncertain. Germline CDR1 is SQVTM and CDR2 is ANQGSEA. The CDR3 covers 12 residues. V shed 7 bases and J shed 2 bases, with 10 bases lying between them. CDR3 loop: CSARPATDTQYF. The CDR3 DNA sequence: TGCAGCGCCAGACCGGCCACAGATACGCAGTATTTT.

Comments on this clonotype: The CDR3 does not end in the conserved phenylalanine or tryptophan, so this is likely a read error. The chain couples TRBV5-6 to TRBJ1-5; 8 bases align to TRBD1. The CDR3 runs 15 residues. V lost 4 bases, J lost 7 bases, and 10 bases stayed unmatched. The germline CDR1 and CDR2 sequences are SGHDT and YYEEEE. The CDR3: CASSGAGGNQQPQHL. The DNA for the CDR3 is TGTGCCAGCAGCGGGGCAGGGGGCAACCAGCAGCCCCAGCATTTA.

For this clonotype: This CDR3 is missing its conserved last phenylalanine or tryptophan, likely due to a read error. The CDR3 spells CASSLGDEGSYEQYL. CDR3 coding DNA: TGTGCCAGCAGTTTGGGGGATGAGGGGTCCTACGAGCAGTACCTC. The chain links TRBV12-3 or TRBV12-4 to TRBJ2-7; tentatively, D is TRBD1 or TRBD2 (5 bases each). The CDR3 consists of 15 residues. V shed 3 bases and J shed 1 base, with 13 bases lying between them.

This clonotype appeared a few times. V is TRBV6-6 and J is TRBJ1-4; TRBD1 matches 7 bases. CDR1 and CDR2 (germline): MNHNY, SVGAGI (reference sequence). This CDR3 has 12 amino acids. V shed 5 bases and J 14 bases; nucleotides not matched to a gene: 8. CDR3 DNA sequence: TGTGCCAGCAGTACAGACAGGGTAGGGCTGTTTTTT. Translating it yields CASSTDRVGLFF.